This T cell receptor (beta chain) was sequenced in a study of T cell responses to AZD1222 COVID-19 vaccine. Findings and caveats of the study: Regions left unmutated in variants are reportedly the target of nearly half of spike-specific TCRs. It should be noted that donors were predominantly white British and more often female, and clonal diversity was possibly underestimated. AZD1222 recipients seropositive at baseline numbered only five or six.

This clone was observed a few times. Its cognate antigen is unknown. Only in-frame clones appear in the TCRdb table, and some are missing; sequencing was by immunoSEQ multiplex PCR. The table shows approximately 80,000 clones, with approximately 85% occurring only once. The CDR3 sequence is 13 residues long. Trimming removed 3 bases at V and 8 bases at J, with 16 bases between. In germline, CDR1 is GTSNPN, CDR2 SVGIG (reference sequence). The TCR sequence derives from an adult who received the AZD1222 COVID-19 vaccine. V and J are TRBV30 and TRBJ1-1, with D tentatively TRBD1 (5 bases). Sequenced here: peripheral blood, sampled 28 days after the second AZD1222 dose. Written as DNA, the CDR3 is TGTGCCTGGAGGGACACGGGAAGGCAGGAAGCTTTCTTT. Translated, it gives CAWRDTGRQEAFF.